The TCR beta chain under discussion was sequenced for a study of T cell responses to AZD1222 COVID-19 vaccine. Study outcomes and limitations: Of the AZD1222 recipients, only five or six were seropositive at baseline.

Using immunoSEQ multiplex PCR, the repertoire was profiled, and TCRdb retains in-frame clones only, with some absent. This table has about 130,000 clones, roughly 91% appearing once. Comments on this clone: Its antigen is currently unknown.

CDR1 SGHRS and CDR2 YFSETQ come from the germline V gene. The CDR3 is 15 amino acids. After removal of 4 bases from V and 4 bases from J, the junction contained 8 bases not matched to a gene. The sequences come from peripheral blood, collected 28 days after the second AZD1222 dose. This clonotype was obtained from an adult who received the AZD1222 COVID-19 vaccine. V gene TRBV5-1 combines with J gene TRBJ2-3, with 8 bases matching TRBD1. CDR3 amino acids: CASSLQMTGADTQYF. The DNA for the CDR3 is TGCGCCAGCAGCCTCCAAATGACAGGGGCAGATACGCAGTATTTT.